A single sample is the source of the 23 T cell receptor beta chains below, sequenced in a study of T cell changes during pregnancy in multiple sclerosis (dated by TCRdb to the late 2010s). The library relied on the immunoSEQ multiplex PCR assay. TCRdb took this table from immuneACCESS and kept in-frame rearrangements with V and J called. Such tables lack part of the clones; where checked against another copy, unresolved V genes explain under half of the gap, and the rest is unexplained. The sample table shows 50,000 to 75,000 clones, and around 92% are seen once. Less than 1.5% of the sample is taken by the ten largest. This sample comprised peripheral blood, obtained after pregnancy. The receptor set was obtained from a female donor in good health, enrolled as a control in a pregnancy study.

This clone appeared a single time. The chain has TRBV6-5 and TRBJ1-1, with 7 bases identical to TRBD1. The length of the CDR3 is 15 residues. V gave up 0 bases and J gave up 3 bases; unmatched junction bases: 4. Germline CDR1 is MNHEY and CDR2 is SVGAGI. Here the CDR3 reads CASSYSGQIYTEAFF. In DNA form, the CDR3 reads TGTGCCAGCAGTTACTCGGGACAGATATACACTGAAGCTTTCTTT.

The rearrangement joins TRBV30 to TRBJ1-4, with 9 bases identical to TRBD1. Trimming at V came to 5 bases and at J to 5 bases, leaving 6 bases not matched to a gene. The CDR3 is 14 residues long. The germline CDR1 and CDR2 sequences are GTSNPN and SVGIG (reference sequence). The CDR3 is CAWGKGTGNEKLFF. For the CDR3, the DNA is TGTGCCTGGGGAAAAGGGACAGGGAATGAAAAACTGTTTTTT. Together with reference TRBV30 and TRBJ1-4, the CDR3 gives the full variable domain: SQTIHQWPATLVQPVGSPLSLECTVEGTSNPNLYWYRQAAGRGLQLLFYSVGIGQISSEVPQNLSASRPQDRQFILSSKKLLLSDSGFYLCAWGKGTGNEKLFFGSGTQLSVL.

The CDR3 protein is CAWRQGAREQYF. In nucleotides, the CDR3 is TGTGCCTGGAGACAGGGGGCACGCGAGCAGTACTTC. This chain connects TRBV30 to TRBJ2-7; 9 positions match TRBD1. Germline V gene data show CDR1 as GTSNPN and CDR2 as SVGIG (reference sequence). The junction had 3 bases not matched to a gene; V was cut back by 3 bases and J by 6 bases. The CDR3 extends over 12 amino acids.

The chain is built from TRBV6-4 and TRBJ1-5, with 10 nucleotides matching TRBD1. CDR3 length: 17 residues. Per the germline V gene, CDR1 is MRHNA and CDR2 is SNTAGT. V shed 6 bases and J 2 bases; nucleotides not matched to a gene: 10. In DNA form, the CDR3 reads TGTGCCAGCAGGGTAAAAGACAGGGGGCAGGGCAATCAGCCCCAGCATTTT. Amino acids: CASRVKDRGQGNQPQHF.

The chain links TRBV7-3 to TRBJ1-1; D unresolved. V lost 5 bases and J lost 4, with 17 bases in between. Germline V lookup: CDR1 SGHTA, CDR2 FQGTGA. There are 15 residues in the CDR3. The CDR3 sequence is CASSVVAGSGTEAFF. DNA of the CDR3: TGTGCCAGCAGCGTGGTAGCGGGCTCTGGCACTGAAGCTTTCTTT.

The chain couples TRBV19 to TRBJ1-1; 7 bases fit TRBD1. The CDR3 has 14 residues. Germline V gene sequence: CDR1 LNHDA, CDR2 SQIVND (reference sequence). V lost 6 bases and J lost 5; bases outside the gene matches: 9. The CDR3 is CASRGDRVWTEAFF. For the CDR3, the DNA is TGTGCCAGTAGGGGAGACAGGGTGTGGACTGAAGCTTTCTTT.

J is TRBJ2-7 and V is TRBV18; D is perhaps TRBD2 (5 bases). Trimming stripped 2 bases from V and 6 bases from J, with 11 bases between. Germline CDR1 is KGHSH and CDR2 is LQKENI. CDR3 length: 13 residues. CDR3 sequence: CASSPLREGEQYF. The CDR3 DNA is TGTGCCAGCTCACCATTGAGGGAAGGCGAGCAGTACTTC.

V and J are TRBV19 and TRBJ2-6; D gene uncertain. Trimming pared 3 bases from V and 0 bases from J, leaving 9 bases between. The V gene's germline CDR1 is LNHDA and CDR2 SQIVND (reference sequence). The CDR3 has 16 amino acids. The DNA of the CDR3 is TGTGCCAGTAGTATGGCTGGTCGCTCTGGGGCCAACGTCCTGACTTTC. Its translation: CASSMAGRSGANVLTF.

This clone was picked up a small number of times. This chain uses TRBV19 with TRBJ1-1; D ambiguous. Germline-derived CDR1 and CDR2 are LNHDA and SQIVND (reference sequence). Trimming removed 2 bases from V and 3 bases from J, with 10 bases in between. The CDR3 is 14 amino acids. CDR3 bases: TGTGCCAGTAGTATAATTGGCCCCCACACTGAAGCTTTCTTT. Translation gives CASSIIGPHTEAFF.

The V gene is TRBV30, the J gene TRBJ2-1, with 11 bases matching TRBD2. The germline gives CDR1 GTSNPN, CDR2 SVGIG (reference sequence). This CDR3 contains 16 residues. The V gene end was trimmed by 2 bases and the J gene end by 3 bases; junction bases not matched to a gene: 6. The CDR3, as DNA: TGTGCCTGGAGTAGGATCACTAGCGGGGGCTACAATGAGCAGTTCTTC. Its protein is CAWSRITSGGYNEQFF.

The CDR3 region has the DNA TGTGCCAGCAGCTTAGAAGCGGGGGGGGGCTACGAGCAGTACTTC. This sequence encodes CASSLEAGGGYEQYF. This rearrangement joins TRBV7-2 to TRBJ2-7; TRBD2 matches 10 bases. Germline lookup yields CDR1 SGHTA and CDR2 FQGNSA. V was clipped by 1 base and J by 3 bases; unmatched bases: 3. This CDR3 has 15 amino acids.

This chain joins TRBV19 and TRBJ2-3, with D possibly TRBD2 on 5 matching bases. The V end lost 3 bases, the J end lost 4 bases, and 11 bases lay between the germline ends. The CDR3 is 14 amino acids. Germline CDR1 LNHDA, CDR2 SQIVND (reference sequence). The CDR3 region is CASSIPPGADTQYF. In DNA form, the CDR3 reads TGTGCCAGTAGTATCCCTCCCGGGGCAGATACGCAGTATTTT.

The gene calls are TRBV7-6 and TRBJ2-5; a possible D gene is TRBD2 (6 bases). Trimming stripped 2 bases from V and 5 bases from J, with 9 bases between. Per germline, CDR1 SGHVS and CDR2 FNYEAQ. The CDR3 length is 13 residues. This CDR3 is CASSLWGEETQYF. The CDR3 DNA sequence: TGTGCCAGCAGCTTATGGGGGGAGGAGACCCAGTACTTC.

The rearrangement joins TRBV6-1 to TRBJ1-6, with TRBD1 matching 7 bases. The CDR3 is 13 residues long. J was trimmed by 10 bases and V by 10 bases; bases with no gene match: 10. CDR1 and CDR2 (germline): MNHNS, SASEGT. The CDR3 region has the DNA TGTGCCACCTCGGGACAGACGGGGTCACCCCTCCACTTT. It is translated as CATSGQTGSPLHF.

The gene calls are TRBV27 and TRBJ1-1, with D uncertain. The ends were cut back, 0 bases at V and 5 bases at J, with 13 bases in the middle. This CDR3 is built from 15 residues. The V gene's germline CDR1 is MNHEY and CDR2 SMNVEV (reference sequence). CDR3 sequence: CASSLSPGGGTEAFF. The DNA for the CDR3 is TGTGCCAGCAGTTTATCACCGGGAGGTGGGACTGAAGCTTTCTTT.

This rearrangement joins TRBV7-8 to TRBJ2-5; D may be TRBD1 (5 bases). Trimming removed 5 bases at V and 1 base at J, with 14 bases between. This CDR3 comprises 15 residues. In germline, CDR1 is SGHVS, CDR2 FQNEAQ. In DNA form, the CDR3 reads TGTGCCAGCAGCCTTGGGGCAGGCTTCCAAGAGACCCAGTACTTC. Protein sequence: CASSLGAGFQETQYF.

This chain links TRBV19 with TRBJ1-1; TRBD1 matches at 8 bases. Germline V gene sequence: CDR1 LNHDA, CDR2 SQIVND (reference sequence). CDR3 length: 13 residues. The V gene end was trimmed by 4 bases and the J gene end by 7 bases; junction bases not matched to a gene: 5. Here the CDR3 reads CASSTTGVGEAFF. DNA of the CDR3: TGTGCCAGTAGTACGACAGGGGTAGGTGAAGCTTTCTTT.

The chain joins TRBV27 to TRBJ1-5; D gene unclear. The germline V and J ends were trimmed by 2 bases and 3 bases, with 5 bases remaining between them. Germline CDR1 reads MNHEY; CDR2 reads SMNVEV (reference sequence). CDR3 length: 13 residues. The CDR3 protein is CASSLTHNQPQHF. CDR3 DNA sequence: TGTGCCAGCAGTTTAACACACAATCAGCCCCAGCATTTT.

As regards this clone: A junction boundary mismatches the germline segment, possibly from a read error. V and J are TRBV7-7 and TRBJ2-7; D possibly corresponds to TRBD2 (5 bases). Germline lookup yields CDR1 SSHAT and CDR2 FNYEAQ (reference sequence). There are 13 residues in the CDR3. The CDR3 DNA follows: TGTGCTAGCAGCTCTTCTGAGGGCGACGAGCAGTACTTC. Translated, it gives CASSSSEGDEQYF.

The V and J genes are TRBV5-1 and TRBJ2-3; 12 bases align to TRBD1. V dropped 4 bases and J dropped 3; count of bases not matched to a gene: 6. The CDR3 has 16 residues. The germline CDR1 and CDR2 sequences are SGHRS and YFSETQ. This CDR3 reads CASSPTGQGATDTQYF. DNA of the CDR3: TGCGCCAGCAGCCCAACGGGACAGGGGGCGACAGATACGCAGTATTTT.

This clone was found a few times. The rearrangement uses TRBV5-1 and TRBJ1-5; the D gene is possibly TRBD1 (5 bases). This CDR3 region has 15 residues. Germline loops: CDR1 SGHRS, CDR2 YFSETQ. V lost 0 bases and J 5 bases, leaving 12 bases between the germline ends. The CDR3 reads CASSLDIGEDQPQHF. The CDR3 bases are TGCGCCAGCAGCTTGGATATAGGGGAAGATCAGCCCCAGCATTTT.

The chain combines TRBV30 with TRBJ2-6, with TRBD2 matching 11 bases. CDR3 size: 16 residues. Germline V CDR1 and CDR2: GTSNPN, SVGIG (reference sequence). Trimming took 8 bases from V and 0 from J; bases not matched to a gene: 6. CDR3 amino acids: CAGPSGGHSGANVLTF. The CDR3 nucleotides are TGTGCCGGCCCTAGCGGGGGGCACTCTGGGGCCAACGTCCTGACTTTC.

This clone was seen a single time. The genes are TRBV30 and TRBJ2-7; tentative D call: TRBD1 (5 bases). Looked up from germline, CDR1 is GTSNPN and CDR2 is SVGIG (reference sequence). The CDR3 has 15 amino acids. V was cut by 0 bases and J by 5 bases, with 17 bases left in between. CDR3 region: CAWSVRSGSEHEQYF. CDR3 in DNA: TGTGCCTGGAGTGTACGATCAGGGTCGGAACACGAGCAGTACTTC.